This section outlines one T cell receptor (beta chain) sequence together with its context. Its antigen is not yet known. Base quality data are lacking; no much larger clone is found one base away. The sample belongs to a study of cytomegalovirus exposure and HLA in healthy donors (dated by TCRdb to the late 2010s). Some background on the complete study: An earlier analysis of approximately 640 of the donors reported more than 250 Gb of sequence data and 100 million to 130 million unique TCR beta sequences from roughly 180 million T cells. Approximately 300 gigabases of sequencing data and about 92 million unique TCR sequences made up an early release that covered fewer than 650 HLA-typed donors. Of the approximately 400 genotyped donors, approximately 83% fell in the genetic ancestry cluster associated with self-reported Caucasian donors. The aim of the study was to test whether cataloging public T cell receptors could identify signatures of past pathogen exposure. The study profiled the T cell repertoires of hundreds of subjects by immunosequencing and related them to cytomegalovirus serostatus. Along with the approximately 670-subject first cohort, a separate validation cohort of 120 different subjects was used. The study combined high-throughput TCR immunosequencing, statistical association of individual TCRs with disease status, and machine learning to predict cytomegalovirus infection status. To study patterns of TCR occurrence, a later analysis re-analyzed previously published TCR beta repertoires from several hundred donors and added high-resolution HLA genotyping. In the later analysis, no new phenotypic data were used to find candidate immune exposures; instead, reliance was placed on TCR beta sequences and their occurrence across donors. An earlier analysis of around 580 of the donors used high-throughput TCR beta sequencing to judge whether each TCR beta V gene segment behaved as functional or pseudogenic. Alongside the repertoire data, information on donor age, sex, ethnicity and CMV serostatus was compiled. A later genetic analysis took genome-wide SNP genotypes for about three fifths of the 666 donors and used that subset as a discovery cohort. Every repertoire in the discovery cohort had been generated on one and the same sequencing platform. HLA typing covered class I and class II loci at four-digit resolution. The number of donors typed differed by locus, with roughly 620-640 for A, B, C, DRB1 and DQB1, 522 for DQA1, about 610 for DPA1, and under 490 for DPB1. Because of strong linkage in the cohort, four to six DR-DQ haplotypes were treated as single units for association and clustering. Across some 400 genotyped donors of the cohort, an average of about 220,000 unique TCR beta nucleotide sequences per donor were sequenced, and roughly a sixth of those sequences were non-productive. Results the study describes overall, beyond this receptor: A further reported finding was that TCR beta sequences accurately predicted the HLA-A and HLA-B alleles for most subjects in the first cohort. Immune exposure information for the cohort was limited to CMV serostatus. Presence/absence analyses assumed roughly uniform sequencing depth across donors, an assumption that may not hold. An association between a missense DCLRE1C variant and V-gene and J-gene trimming of TCR beta chains was found in a later genetic analysis and replicated in an independent cohort. In an earlier analysis of roughly 560 of the donors, most TCR beta V segments were observed in productive rearrangements about 90% or about 30% of the time, broadly matching IMGT annotations. Linkage disequilibrium might explain the correlated functional status among segregating V segments, but an unknown experimental factor could not be excluded. According to the authors, the approach could potentially be generalized to other disease states and immunological phenotypes. The sequencing pipeline was judged likely to have produced a cluster of highly shared sequence variants as a technical artifact. According to a later analysis, TCR association rates differed among HLA loci, with DRB1 alleles showing the most associated TCRs and HLA-C alleles showing the fewest. A later analysis found that most CMV-associated TCR beta chains appeared HLA-restricted, with HLA associations seemingly driven largely by CMV exposure. HLA typing was unavailable for some donors at each locus, so association tests used only the typed subset. About 17 rarely observed V segments, including chromosome 9 orphons, were excluded from the earlier analysis of just under 600 of the donors because counts were too low. A later analysis found that HLA-associated TCR beta chains were more clonally expanded and had lower generation probabilities than equally common non-associated chains. In a later genetic analysis, fewer N-insertions in productive TCRs were reported among donors in an Asian-associated ancestry cluster than the roughly 700-donor mean. A later analysis associated roughly 17,000 TCR beta sequences with specific HLA alleles at a false discovery rate of 0.05. A later analysis reported that several top co-occurrence clusters appeared linked to parvovirus B19, influenza, CMV and Epstein-Barr virus. The classifier was reported to diagnose cytomegalovirus status with high specificity and sensitivity in both the original and validation cohorts. Across donors, most TCR sequences were observed very rarely, whereas some public TCRs were present in many individuals. The cohort was sequenced for TCR beta chains only, and without alpha or paired-chain data the features that could be detected were limited. In the study, around 150 TCR beta chains were listed as associated with cytomegalovirus. Three of the identified cytomegalovirus-associated TCR beta chains were confirmed in vitro to be specific for cytomegalovirus antigens. Assigning TCR associations to individual alleles was difficult when HLA alleles, especially DR and DQ, strongly co-occurred.

In total, over 600 healthy bone marrow donors made up the cohort. At the time of sampling, every cohort member was nominally healthy, though immune exposures that went unrecorded were likely present. The donor was CMV seropositive and was included in the group of some 290 seropositive cohort members. Each donor provided a peripheral blood sample, and peripheral blood mononuclear cells were used for TCR beta sequencing. The Qiagen DNeasy Blood Extraction Kit was used to extract genomic DNA from the blood cell samples. Library construction relied on the immunoSEQ multiplex PCR assay. A mixture of 60 forward primers for TCR Vbeta segments and 13 reverse primers for TCR Jbeta segments was used in the multiplex PCR. A multiplex PCR assay on genomic DNA amplified the CDR3 region of rearranged TCR beta genes. On the Illumina HiSeq System, the amplified TCR beta libraries were sequenced as 87-base-pair reads. For the original study's pipeline: A later analysis counted some 80 million unique TCR beta chains across the 670 or so repertoires, and 9 million to 14 million of these chains were shared by at least two donors. To remove PCR and sequencing errors, raw reads were error-corrected and collapsed into unique sequences using a nearest-neighbor algorithm that merged closely related sequences. To assign V, D and J gene segments, CDR3 sequences were aligned to IMGT reference sequences. For a sequence to be retained, a match of at least six nucleotides was required to both a V gene segment and a J gene segment. A rearrangement was called productive if the CDR3 had no stop codons and remained in frame with V and J, and every other rearrangement was called non-productive. Following IMGT convention, CDR3 was defined as the stretch from the second conserved V-encoded cysteine to the conserved J-encoded phenylalanine. The earlier analysis of approximately 590 of the donors excluded any sequence lacking an unambiguous match to a single V gene segment. An earlier analysis of several hundred of the donors called V segments functional above 56.7% productive rearrangements and segregating when the between-donor standard deviation exceeded 5%. A statistical classification framework was developed to diagnose cytomegalovirus status using the catalog of TCR beta chain sequences. In a later analysis, TCR nucleotide sequences were compared against IMGT/GENE-DB human TR gene sequences so that V and J genes could be assigned. In a later analysis, CDR3 sequences and most-parsimonious VDJ recombination scenarios were assigned using the TCRdist pipeline. In a later analysis, each TCR beta chain was defined by its CDR3 amino acid sequence together with its V-gene family, and reads without a unique V-gene family were excluded. As a way to deal with suspected cross-contamination and a sequencing artifact, a later analysis dropped 450 to 600 nucleotide sequences that were highly shared and had low generation probability. In a later analysis, a clonal expansion index for each public chain was calculated from normalized within-repertoire ranks of inferred template counts. A later analysis computed generation probabilities with a VDJ recombination model fitted to out-of-frame rearrangements, and checked the results against IGoR. In a later analysis, hypergeometric tests were used to score TCR-TCR, TCR-HLA and TCR-CMV co-occurrence, with a repertoire-size bias correction applied to TCR pairs. False discovery rates were estimated in a later analysis by permuting HLA or CMV assignments 20 times. In a later analysis, co-occurring TCRs were grouped using DBSCAN, with TCRdist sequence similarity added in when clustering inside HLA-allele-positive subsets. For co-occurrence clustering, repertoires with fewer than 30,000 or more than 120,000 public chains were excluded, along with four or five repertoires with anomalous nucleotide sharing. The table was pulled from immuneACCESS by TCRdb, which kept in-frame rearrangements only. Such tables lose some clones; where checked, under half of the loss comes from unresolved V genes, and the rest has no known cause. V, J and clone size are taken as reported in that table, and D and trimming were inferred from the DNA itself. In all, the sample holds approximately 100,000 clones, and over 70% of those were seen once. Around 2.8% of the sample is held by the ten biggest clonotypes.

This sequence was found in a male donor in good health and CMV-seropositive. Sequencing was carried out using PBMCs.

At the DNA level, the sequence is TGTGCCAGCAGCTTGATTGGCTCAGGGAACACTGAAGCTTTCTTT. It specifies CASSLIGSGNTEAFF. The chain was built from TRBV7-6 and TRBJ1-1; confidence is insufficient to name the D gene. The CDR3 goes from the cysteine to the phenylalanine over 15 residues. The kept DNA is CDR3 alone, 45 bases in frame from the first base. CDR1 SGHVS and CDR2 FNYEAQ were looked up in the germline V gene. V is clipped by 3 bases and J by 1 base, and the sequence between their germline boundaries is 12 bases long.